These 9 T cell receptor beta chains were all obtained from the same sample, sequenced in a study of blood T cell repertoires in COVID-19. The method was immunoSEQ multiplex PCR; TCRdb's version includes in-frame clones alone and lacks a portion of them. The sample shows roughly 250,000 clones, 70% to 85% of them seen only once. Specimen: peripheral blood. These receptors all stem from a woman older than 75 with acute or convalescent COVID-19.

The rearrangement uses TRBV21-1 and TRBJ1-2; the table's D gene call, TRBD1, was not cross checked with the DNA. TRBV21-1 is labeled a pseudogene. This CDR3 has 14 amino acids. This chain's CDR3 is CASKRQEANYGYTF. The CDR3 region has the DNA TGTGCCAGCAAGAGACAGGAAGCTAACTATGGCTACACCTTC.

The genes are TRBV5-6 and TRBJ2-3, with 9 bases matching TRBD2. The V gene end was trimmed by 2 bases and the J gene end by 4 bases; junction bases not matched to a gene: 5. The CDR3 runs 15 residues. CDR1 is SGHDT, CDR2 YYEEEE, per germline. CDR3 residues: CASSFGGRVADTQYF. DNA for the CDR3: TGTGCCAGCAGCTTTGGCGGGAGGGTGGCAGATACGCAGTATTTT. Combining the CDR3 with reference TRBV5-6 and TRBJ2-3 gives the whole variable domain DAGVTQSPTHLIKTRGQQVTLRCSPKSGHDTVSWYQQALGQGPQFIFQYYEEEERQRGNFPDRFSGHQFPNYSSELNVNALLLGDSALYLCASSFGGRVADTQYFGPGTRLTVL.

The rearrangement links TRBV19 to TRBJ2-3; a weak D match, TRBD1 (5 bases). The V gene lost 5 bases and the J gene lost 7 bases, with 16 bases spanning the gap. The CDR3 is made up of 14 amino acids. Germline CDR1 and CDR2: LNHDA and SQIVND (reference sequence). The CDR3 DNA is TGTGCCAGTAGTCCCGCAGGGTATATCTATACGCAGTATTTT. Encoded protein: CASSPAGYIYTQYF.

This rearrangement joins TRBV19 to TRBJ1-3, with 8 bases matching TRBD1. J gave up 3 bases and V 6 bases, and 4 bases lay outside the gene matches. This CDR3 has 14 amino acids. The germline CDR1 and CDR2 sequences are LNHDA and SQIVND (reference sequence). CDR3 residues: CASRSGQGGNTIYF. The CDR3 DNA reads TGTGCCAGTAGGTCCGGACAGGGTGGAAACACCATATATTTT.

CDR3 in DNA: TGTGCCAGCAGCAGGCGGTCGGCGAGCTCCTACGAGCAGTACTTC. This encodes CASSRRSASSYEQYF. The gene calls are TRBV13 and TRBJ2-7; no definite D call. Trimming pared 5 bases from V and 0 bases from J, leaving 14 bases between. This CDR3 has 15 amino acids. Germline V CDR1 and CDR2: PRHDT, FYEKMQ (reference sequence). Full variable domain (remainder filled in from reference TRBV13 and TRBJ2-7): AAGVIQSPRHLIKEKRETATLKCYPIPRHDTVYWYQQGPGQDPQFLISFYEKMQSDKGSIPDRFSAQQFSDYHSELNMSSLELGDSALYFCASSRRSASSYEQYFGPGTRLTVT.

This sequence joins TRBV5-5 and TRBJ2-1, with 12 nucleotides matching TRBD2. Germline CDR1 and CDR2: SGHKS and YYEKEE (reference sequence). The CDR3 spans 16 residues. The V gene end was trimmed by 1 base and the J gene end by 7 bases; junction bases not matched to a gene: 6. Written as DNA, the CDR3 is TGTGCCAGCAGCTTGCTAGCGGGAGGGCCTTCAAATGAGCAGTTCTTC. It codes for CASSLLAGGPSNEQFF.

CDR3 region: CASSPTSRARAFF. CDR3 nucleotide sequence: TGTGCCAGCAGCCCAACTTCGCGGGCTCGGGCTTTCTTT. The rearrangement uses TRBV7-8 and TRBJ1-1; no reliable D call. Trimming pared 5 bases from V and 11 bases from J, leaving 18 bases between. Germline values: CDR1 SGHVS, CDR2 FQNEAQ. The CDR3 extends over 13 amino acids.

The genes are TRBV5-1 and TRBJ2-3; possibly TRBD1 for D (6 bases). The CDR3 is 15 amino acids. Germline V CDR1 and CDR2: SGHRS, YFSETQ. Trimming removed 1 base at V and 1 base at J, with 10 bases between. CDR3 sequence reads: CASSLLRGGTDTQYF. As DNA, the CDR3 is TGCGCCAGCAGCTTGCTCAGGGGTGGCACAGATACGCAGTATTTT.

The V gene is TRBV6-5, the J gene TRBJ1-4, with no clear D. The CDR3 spans 11 residues. V dropped 9 bases and J dropped 8 bases, with 10 bases sitting between them. The germline V gene has CDR1 MNHEY and CDR2 SVGAGI. The CDR3 DNA reads as TGTGCCAGTGGGGAGAGGGAAAAACTGTTTTTT. Its translation is CASGEREKLFF.